What follows describes a single T cell receptor beta chain. The record originates from a study of blood T cell repertoires in COVID-19. Whole-study context: Sites across the United States, Italy and Spain contributed samples from acute and convalescent COVID-19. In each case, the material was cDNA or gDNA derived from T cells, B-cell-depleted T cells, or PBMCs.

V was shortened by 6 bases and J by 0 bases, with 14 bases between the two germline ends. Germline V gives CDR1 SQVTM, CDR2 ANQGSEA. The CDR3 has 14 amino acids. Original processing notes: Amplified reference gene primers provided the basis for estimating nucleated cell counts. TCRdb's table, derived via immunoSEQ multiplex PCR, lists solely in-frame clones and lacks some. V and J calls and clone size are those listed in that table; D and trimming were worked out from the DNA. The repertoire holds 150,000 to 200,000 clones, with about 81% as singletons. Sequencing was performed on peripheral blood. The rearrangement uses TRBV29-1 and TRBJ1-2, with D possibly being TRBD1 (6 bases). The receptor's source is a woman aged 65 to 85 with acute or convalescent COVID-19. The DNA of the CDR3 is TGCAGCGTCGCCGGGACACCCACTAACTATGGCTACACCTTC. This sequence encodes CSVAGTPTNYGYTF.